Ten or more counts support the clone carrying this TCR beta chain. This record belongs to a study of T cells in Graves' hyperthyroidism and ophthalmopathy. About the research overall: At the time of initial diagnosis and before any treatment, peripheral blood was collected.

The CDR3 is 14 residues long. Per the germline V gene, CDR1 is SGDLS and CDR2 is YYNGEE. Trimming pared 0 bases from V and 7 bases from J, leaving 10 bases between. Amplified TCR beta CDR3 regions derived from RNA transcripts. Carried out on the TCR CDR3, a first-round RT-PCR used the HTBI primer set. TCRdb fed the multiplex PCR reads into MiXCR, producing one record per CDR3 protein. The repertoire holds about 400,000 distinct CDR3 sequences, with around 15% as singletons. The TCR sequence derives from a woman aged 30 to 39 with Graves' ophthalmopathy. The V call is TRBV9, the J call TRBJ2-2; D is undetermined. What was sequenced was blood. The CDR3 bases are TGTGCCAGCAGCGTAGTTGGCTCTAGCGGGGAGCTGTTTTTT. This encodes CASSVVGSSGELFF.